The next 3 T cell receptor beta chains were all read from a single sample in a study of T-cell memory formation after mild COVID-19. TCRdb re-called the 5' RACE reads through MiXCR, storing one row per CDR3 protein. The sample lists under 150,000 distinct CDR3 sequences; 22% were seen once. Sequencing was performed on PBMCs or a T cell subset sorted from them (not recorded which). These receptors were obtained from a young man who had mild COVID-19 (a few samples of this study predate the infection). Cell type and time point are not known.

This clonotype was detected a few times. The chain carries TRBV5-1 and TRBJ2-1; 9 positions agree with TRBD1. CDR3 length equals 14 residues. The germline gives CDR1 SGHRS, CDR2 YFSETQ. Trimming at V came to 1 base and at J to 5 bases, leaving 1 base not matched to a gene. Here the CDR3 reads CASSLRDRDNEQFF. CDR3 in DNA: TGCGCCAGCAGCTTGAGGGACAGGGACAATGAGCAGTTCTTC.

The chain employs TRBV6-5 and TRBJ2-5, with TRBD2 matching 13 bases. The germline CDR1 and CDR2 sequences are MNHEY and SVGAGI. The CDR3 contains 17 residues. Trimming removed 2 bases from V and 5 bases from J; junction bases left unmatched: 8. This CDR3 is CASSYPTGTSGEETQYF. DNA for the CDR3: TGTGCCAGCAGTTACCCAACCGGGACTAGCGGGGAGGAGACCCAGTACTTC.

This chain's CDR3 is CATSDSGTGVGQPQHF. The CDR3 nucleotides are TGTGCCACCAGTGATTCCGGGACAGGGGTAGGTCAGCCCCAGCATTTT. The chain uses TRBV24-1 and TRBJ1-5; TRBD1 aligns across 10 bases. With V trimmed by 2 bases and J by 6 bases, 6 bases remained unmatched. CDR1 and CDR2 from the germline V gene are KGHDR and SFDVKD. This CDR3 comprises 16 residues.